The clone carrying this T cell receptor beta chain was seen ten or more times. The read finishes 3 residues shy of the CDR3 end, and the germline J gene is used to complete it. The data stem from a study of T cell clonality in common variable immunodeficiency. Germline lookup yields CDR1 SGDLS and CDR2 YYNGEE. Trimming took 0 bases from V and 2 from J, leaving 7 bases between them. This CDR3 contains 14 residues. Profiling relied on immunoSEQ multiplex PCR, and the TCRdb table lists in-frame clones only, not all of them. The sample counts about 42,000 clones, none seen once; the ten largest own approximately 2%.

The chain carries TRBV9 and TRBJ2-3; tentatively, D is TRBD2 (5 bases). The sequenced sample was peripheral blood mononuclear cells. This receptor was obtained from a person aged 18 to 75 in good health. CDR3: CASSVAGDTDTQYF. The DNA read from the CDR3 is TGTGCCAGCAGCGTAGCCGGGGACACAGATACG.